These T cell receptor beta chains were read from a single sample in a study of neurological immune-mediated disorders. Via MiXCR, TCRdb re-called the 5' RACE reads, giving one row per CDR3 protein. The table lists approximately 23,000 distinct CDR3 sequences, over 10% of them singletons. Sample: CD4+ T cells from blood. Every receptor here comes from a female donor with HTLV-1-associated myelopathy (HAM/TSP). CDR3s include the opening cysteine and the closing phenylalanine or tryptophan. A D gene is named only where the DNA matches it firmly. Not every row has a clone size; where given, it reads once, few, many or a size class.

D,J,V,size,DNA,CDR3
TRBD2,TRBJ2-1,TRBV11-2,NA,TGTGCCAGCAGCCCGCCGGGACTAGCGGGAGCCTATGAGCAGTTCTTC,CASSPPGLAGAYEQFF
TRBD2,TRBJ2-1,TRBV20-1,few,TGCAGTGCGACTAGCGCGAGCTCCTACAATGAGCAGTTCTTC,CSATSASSYNEQFF
NA,TRBJ2-3,TRBV18,many,TGTGCCAGCTCACCTGGGAAAGATACGCAGTATTTT,CASSPGKDTQYF
TRBD2,TRBJ2-3,TRBV19,many,TGTGCCAGTAGCCCGGGACTAGCGGGGGGAAACACAGATACGCAGTATTTT,CASSPGLAGGNTDTQYF
NA,TRBJ1-2,TRBV20-1,many,TGCAGTGCTAAGACGGTGAACTATGGCTACACCTTC,CSAKTVNYGYTF
TRBD1,TRBJ2-1,TRBV5-5,many,TGTGCCAGCAGCCCGACAGGGGGCGTCTACAATGAGCAGTTCTTC,CASSPTGGVYNEQFF
NA,TRBJ1-2,TRBV7-9,many,TGTGCCAGCAGCAACGGCTTCCGGGAAACCTATGGCTACACCTTC,CASSNGFRETYGYTF
TRBD2,TRBJ2-2,TRBV10-3,many,TGTGCCATCGGGGGGACTAGCGTCACCGGGGAGCTGTTTTTT,CAIGGTSVTGELFF
TRBD2,TRBJ2-1,TRBV24-1,many,TGTGCCACCAGTGATTTGCGGGAGGGCCCCTACAATGAGCAGTTCTTC,CATSDLREGPYNEQFF
NA,TRBJ2-1,TRBV20-1,many,TGCAGTGCTAGGGGGGACTTGTACAATGAGCAGTTCTTC,CSARGDLYNEQFF
NA,TRBJ1-2,TRBV5-5,many,TGTGCCAGCAGCTTGCGGGGAGGAATTAACTATGGCTACACCTTC,CASSLRGGINYGYTF
NA,TRBJ2-5,TRBV5-1,many,TGCGCCAGCAGCCCTGGGACATACCAAGAGACCCAGTACTTC,CASSPGTYQETQYF
TRBD2,TRBJ2-1,TRBV7-8,many,TGTGCCAGCAGCTCCCCAAAGCGGGGGTGGAACAATGAGCAGTTCTTC,CASSSPKRGWNNEQFF
NA,TRBJ1-6,TRBV20-1,many,TGCAGTGCGCCCTCCGGTAGGAATTCACCCCTCCACTTT,CSAPSGRNSPLHF
TRBD2,TRBJ2-3,TRBV10-3,many,TGTGCCATCAGTGAGTCGACTAGCGACACAGATACGCAGTATTTT,CAISESTSDTDTQYF
TRBD2,TRBJ2-5,TRBV5-1,many,TGCGCCAGCAGCGGCGGGACTAGCGGGATCCAAGAGACCCAGTACTTC,CASSGGTSGIQETQYF
NA,TRBJ2-3,TRBV5-1,many,TGCGCCAGCAGCAGGGCGGCGGACCCCACAGATACGCAGTATTTT,CASSRAADPTDTQYF
TRBD1,TRBJ1-1,TRBV7-2,many,TGTGCCAGCAGCCGACAGGGGAACACTGAAGTTTTCTTT,CASSRQGNTEVFF
TRBD2,TRBJ2-2,TRBV20-1,many,TGCAGTGCTAGGGAGCGGGAGCCGAGCGGGGAGCTGTTTTTT,CSAREREPSGELFF
NA,TRBJ1-5,TRBV7-2,many,TGTGCCAGCAGCTTAGGGGGAGGGACCGAGCCCCAGCATTTT,CASSLGGGTEPQHF
NA,TRBJ2-1,TRBV5-5,many,TGTGCCAGCAGCTTAAATATGGGGCTCTCGGTGGGTGAGCAGTTCTTC,CASSLNMGLSVGEQFF
TRBD2,TRBJ2-7,TRBV12-3/TRBV12-4,many,TGTGCCAGCAGTTCCTTAGCGGGGGATTACTACGAGCAGTACTTC,CASSSLAGDYYEQYF
NA,TRBJ2-3,TRBV20-1,many,TGCAGTGCTAGCCGGGCGGATACGCAGTATTTT,CSASRADTQYF
TRBD1,TRBJ1-2,TRBV5-4,many,TGTGCCAGCAGCCTCGGGACAGGGGATGGCTACACCTTC,CASSLGTGDGYTF
NA,TRBJ2-7,TRBV20-1,many,TGCAGTGTGGTACCCGGAGCGGGTTACGAGCAGTACTTC,CSVVPGAGYEQYF
NA,TRBJ1-5,TRBV5-1,NA,NA,CASSFYICSAEDGQGGQPQHF
NA,TRBJ2-5,TRBV7-6,NA,TGTGCCAGCAGCTTATTCCGGGGGCAACAAGAGACCCAGTACTTC,CASSLFRGQQETQYF
NA,TRBJ2-5,TRBV5-1,many,TGCGCCAGCAGCCATGGAACAGGGCCTTTAATCCAAGAGACCCAGTACTTC,CASSHGTGPLIQETQYF
TRBD2,TRBJ2-1,TRBV20-1,many,TGCAGTGCTAGGACTAGCGGGGGGGCGGCTTACAATGAGCAGTTCTTC,CSARTSGGAAYNEQFF
NA,TRBJ1-2,TRBV29-1,many,TGCAGCGTTGCGCCCCGGGGAGGGGGCTACACCTTC,CSVAPRGGGYTF
NA,TRBJ2-1,TRBV5-1,many,TGCGCCAGCAGCTTGGTAGGCTACAATGAGCAGTTCTTC,CASSLVGYNEQFF
TRBD2,TRBJ2-3,TRBV6-1,many,TGTGCCAGCACTAGCGGGAGTTTGGATACGCAGTATTTT,CASTSGSLDTQYF
NA,TRBJ1-4,TRBV7-8,many,TGTGCCAGCAGCTTAGTTGAGGGGGGGAAACTGTTTTTT,CASSLVEGGKLFF
TRBD1,TRBJ1-2,TRBV5-1,few,TGCGCCAGCAGCCCAAACGACAGGGTTGGTCGGGGCTACACCTTC,CASSPNDRVGRGYTF
NA,TRBJ2-5,TRBV20-1,large,TGCAGTGGAACATCATGGGGGGAGACCCAGTACTTC,CSGTSWGETQYF
TRBD2,TRBJ2-7,TRBV7-9,many,TGTGCCAGCAGCTTAATCTCGGGAGGCTTCTCCTACGAGCAGTACTTC,CASSLISGGFSYEQYF
NA,TRBJ2-3,TRBV12-3/TRBV12-4,many,TGTGCCAGCAGTTTAAATAGCGCCGCAGATACGCAGTATTTT,CASSLNSAADTQYF
TRBD1,TRBJ2-2,TRBV5-4,many,TGTGCCAGCAGCTTGGGGACAGGGAAAGTCGGGGAGCTGTTTTTT,CASSLGTGKVGELFF
TRBD2,TRBJ2-7,TRBV15,many,TGTGCCACCAGCTGGACTAGCGGCTACTACGAGCAGTACTTC,CATSWTSGYYEQYF
TRBD2,TRBJ2-5,TRBV6-1,many,TGTGCCAGCAGTGAGCCGGGACTAGCGACGGAGACCCAGTACTTC,CASSEPGLATETQYF
NA,TRBJ2-5,TRBV4-1,many,TGCGCCAACAGCCCCGGCCCCGTTGAGACCCAGTACTTC,CANSPGPVETQYF
NA,TRBJ2-1,TRBV20-1,many,TGCAGTGCTAGAGCAGGCGACTCCTACAATGAGCAGTTCTTC,CSARAGDSYNEQFF
TRBD2,TRBJ2-3,TRBV20-1,many,TGCAGTGCCCCCGGGCTAGCGGAGGGGCCAGATACGCAGTATTTT,CSAPGLAEGPDTQYF
NA,TRBJ2-3,TRBV5-1,many,TGCGCCAGCAGCTTGAGGGGCAGTAGCACAGATACGCAGTATTTT,CASSLRGSSTDTQYF
NA,TRBJ1-5,TRBV21-1,many,TGTGCCAGCAGCCGAAGGGGTAGCAATCAGCCCCAGCATTTT,CASSRRGSNQPQHF
NA,TRBJ2-7,TRBV5-1,many,TGCGCCAGCAGCTTTTTGGACAGCTCCTACGAGCAGTACTTC,CASSFLDSSYEQYF
TRBD2,TRBJ2-1,TRBV18,many,TGTGCCAGCTCACCAATACTAGCGGGAATCGATGAGCAGTTCTTC,CASSPILAGIDEQFF
NA,TRBJ2-2,TRBV20-1,many,TGCAGTGCTAGAGATCCGGGGAGGACTAACACCGGGGAGCTGTTTTTT,CSARDPGRTNTGELFF
TRBD1,TRBJ1-5,TRBV20-1,many,TGCAGTGCTAGAGAGGGAAATACAGGGGAACAGCCCCAGCATTTT,CSAREGNTGEQPQHF
NA,TRBJ2-2,TRBV24-1,many,TGTGCCACCAGCGCGTCCCCCTCCGGGACAAGGACCGGGGAGCTGTTTTTT,CATSASPSGTRTGELFF
TRBD1,TRBJ1-1,TRBV9,many,TGTGCCAGCAGTAACCGGGACAGGGGAACTGAAGCTTTCTTT,CASSNRDRGTEAFF